Listed below are T cell receptor beta chains from one sample, sequenced in a study of CD8 T cells in Susac syndrome. Each CDR3 protein gets one entry after TCRdb re-called the immunoSEQ multiplex PCR reads with MiXCR. This sample has around 150,000 distinct CDR3 sequences, with about 93% found just once. Sequencing was carried out using CD4+ T cells from PBMCs. The receptors come from a human donor in good health. The CDR3 runs from the conserved cysteine through the conserved F or W. Each record gives: clone size, V gene, CDR3 length, CDR3 protein. Only part of the rows carry a size: once, few, many, or a class if the clone is expanded.

NA | TRBV12-3/TRBV12-4 | 14 | CASSAGTIAYEQYF
NA | TRBV18 | 15 | CASSPQTGYAGELFF
NA | TRBV20-1 | 15 | CSANTVLSGANVLTF
NA | TRBV20-1 | 14 | CSAPDRRANTEAFF
NA | TRBV29-1 | 13 | CSVVRALNTEAFF
NA | TRBV14 | 15 | CASSQGIAGTYEQYF
once | TRBV7-2 | 14 | CASSGRTGNNEQFF
NA | TRBV29-1 | 15 | CSVWGTSGSTDTQYF
NA | TRBV7-3 | 15 | CASSFLRETDSEQFF
NA | TRBV12-3/TRBV12-4 | 12 | CASRGTVGTQYF
NA | TRBV7-9 | 15 | CASSLLPSGGNEQYF
NA | TRBV3-1 | 14 | CASSSLGQLQEQFF
NA | TRBV20-1 | 14 | CSARTGTSTDTQYF
NA | TRBV20-1 | 17 | CSANVAGGIHITDTQYF
NA | TRBV7-2 | 12 | CASSFSNYGYTF
NA | TRBV12-3/TRBV12-4 | 16 | CASSNSWQGRTETQYF
NA | TRBV6-1 | 17 | CASSGSGAVGSNQPQHF
NA | TRBV3-1 | 13 | CASSPWRDNEQFF
NA | TRBV30 | 13 | CAWSVKGPQPQHF
NA | TRBV5-4 | 15 | CASSSGLAGGETQYF
NA | TRBV27 | 14 | CASRGDRENTEAFF
NA | TRBV5-1 | 15 | CASSLGSEANYGYTF
NA | TRBV6-5 | 17 | CASSSFTGSSSTDTQYF
NA | TRBV7-3 | 13 | CASSPSPGSPLHF
NA | TRBV20-1 | 11 | CSARPWETQYF
NA | TRBV23-1 | 15 | CASSQSLNTHYEQYF
once | TRBV7-2 | 14 | CASSLETTGTKQFF
NA | TRBV20-1 | 14 | CSARRDRIDTEAFF
NA | TRBV15 | 14 | CATSRDRDADEQYF
NA | TRBV9 | 16 | CASSVRGGPGANVLTF
NA | TRBV30 | 13 | CAWRNTVVTEAFF
NA | TRBV20-1 | 14 | CSARQGGFVETQYF
NA | TRBV20-1 | 15 | CSARATKSSYNEQFF
NA | TRBV7-2 | 14 | CASSLDPAVDTQYF
once | TRBV20-1 | 16 | CSAPLRDRGLDSPLHF
NA | TRBV5-4 | 13 | CASSLDATDTQYF
NA | TRBV24-1 | 14 | CATSDGTSGNTIYF
NA | TRBV20-1 | 15 | CSARRSGGSQETQYF
NA | TRBV4-2 | 15 | CASSQEGSGANVLTF
once | TRBV5-1 | 13 | CASSLTGPETQYF
NA | TRBV7-2 | 15 | CASSLVQGAGDTQYF
NA | TRBV25-1 | 12 | CASSQSIYEQYF
NA | TRBV3-1 | 13 | CASSRQLSETQYF
NA | TRBV29-1 | 15 | CSVENRARGGYGYTF
NA | TRBV5-4 | 13 | CASSLARGYGYTF